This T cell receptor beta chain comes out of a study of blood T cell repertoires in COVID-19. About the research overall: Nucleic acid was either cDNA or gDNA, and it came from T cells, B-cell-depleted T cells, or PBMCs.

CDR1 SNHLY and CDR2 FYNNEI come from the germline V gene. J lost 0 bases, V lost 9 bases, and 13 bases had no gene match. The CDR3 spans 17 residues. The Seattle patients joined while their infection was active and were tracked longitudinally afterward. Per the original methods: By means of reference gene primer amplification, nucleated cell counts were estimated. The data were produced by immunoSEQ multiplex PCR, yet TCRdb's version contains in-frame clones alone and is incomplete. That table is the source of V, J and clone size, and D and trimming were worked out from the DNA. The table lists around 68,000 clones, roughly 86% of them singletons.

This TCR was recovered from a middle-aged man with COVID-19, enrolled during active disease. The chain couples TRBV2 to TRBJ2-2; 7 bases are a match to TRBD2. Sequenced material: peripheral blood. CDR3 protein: CASTNQAGRSNTGELFF. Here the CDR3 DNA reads TGTGCCAGTACTAATCAAGCGGGACGGTCGAACACCGGGGAGCTGTTTTTT.